The 6 T cell receptor beta chains reported below all come from one sample, sequenced in a study of PD-1 blockade in classical Hodgkin lymphoma. The data were produced by immunoSEQ multiplex PCR, yet TCRdb's version contains in-frame clones alone and is incomplete. The profile shows approximately 20,000 clones, around three quarters of them singletons. Time point indicated: cycle 4 day 1 (C4D1), after 5 to 7 weeks of nivolumab. With no exception, relapse followed autologous stem cell transplantation in all patients, and brentuximab vedotin exposure varied. This sample comprised peripheral blood mononuclear cells (PBMCs), obtained before the fourth cycle of nivolumab. These receptors all come from a human donor with classical Hodgkin lymphoma.

The chain carries TRBV18 and TRBJ2-1; TRBD1 matches at 7 bases. The junction had 6 bases not matched to a gene; V was cut back by 3 bases and J by 7 bases. CDR1 KGHSH and CDR2 LQKENI come from the germline V gene. This CDR3 has 14 amino acids. CDR3 in DNA: TGTGCCAGCTCACCGCCGACAGGGACGAATGAGCAGTTCTTC. This sequence encodes CASSPPTGTNEQFF.

The chain has TRBV7-9 and TRBJ1-1; TRBD1 matches at 9 bases. V was clipped by 5 bases and J by 5 bases; unmatched bases: 9. CDR1 and CDR2 from the germline V gene are SEHNR and FQNEAQ (reference sequence). The CDR3 length is 15 residues. The CDR3 coding sequence is TGTGCCAGCAGCCTGCAGGGACAGGGTGGGACTGAAGCTTTCTTT. It specifies CASSLQGQGGTEAFF.

V and J are TRBV7-6 and TRBJ2-3; D could derive from TRBD1 or TRBD2 (5 bases each). Germline-derived CDR1 and CDR2 are SGHVS and FNYEAQ. The CDR3 runs to 12 residues. Trimming removed 8 bases from V and 0 bases from J, with 6 bases in between. The CDR3 nucleotides read TGTGCCAGCGGGGACAGCACAGATACGCAGTATTTT. It encodes CASGDSTDTQYF. Together with reference TRBV7-6 and TRBJ2-3, the CDR3 gives the full variable domain: GAGVSQSPRYKVTKRGQDVALRCDPISGHVSLYWYRQALGQGPEFLTYFNYEAQQDKSGLPNDRFSAERPEGSISTLTIQRTEQRDSAMYRCASGDSTDTQYFGPGTRLTVL.

The sample holds a few counts of this clone. The rearrangement links TRBV4-3 to TRBJ2-7, with 14 bases lining up with TRBD2. J gave up 3 bases and V 5 bases, and 15 bases lay outside the gene matches. CDR3 size: 19 residues. Looked up from germline, CDR1 is LGHNA and CDR2 is YSLEER. CDR3 loop: CASSTKRGTSGSRGYEQYF. As DNA, the CDR3 is TGCGCCAGCAGCACTAAACGCGGGACTAGCGGGAGCCGAGGCTACGAGCAGTACTTC.

This sequence joins TRBV5-1 and TRBJ1-5, with D tentatively TRBD1 (5 bases). Germline V gene sequence: CDR1 SGHRS, CDR2 YFSETQ. CDR3 length equals 16 residues. The V gene lost 1 base and the J gene lost 3 bases, with 14 bases spanning the gap. In nucleotides, the CDR3 is TGCGCCAGCAGCTTGTATGGGGCGGACAACAATCAGCCCCAGCATTTT. Protein: CASSLYGADNNQPQHF.

This chain connects TRBV18 to TRBJ2-1; D not resolved. Germline CDR1 KGHSH, CDR2 LQKENI. Trimming stripped 3 bases from V and 6 bases from J, with 15 bases between. This CDR3 is 15 amino acids long. CDR3 protein: CASSPHRAGPNEQFF. The CDR3 nucleotides are TGTGCCAGCTCACCCCACCGCGCCGGGCCCAATGAGCAGTTCTTC.